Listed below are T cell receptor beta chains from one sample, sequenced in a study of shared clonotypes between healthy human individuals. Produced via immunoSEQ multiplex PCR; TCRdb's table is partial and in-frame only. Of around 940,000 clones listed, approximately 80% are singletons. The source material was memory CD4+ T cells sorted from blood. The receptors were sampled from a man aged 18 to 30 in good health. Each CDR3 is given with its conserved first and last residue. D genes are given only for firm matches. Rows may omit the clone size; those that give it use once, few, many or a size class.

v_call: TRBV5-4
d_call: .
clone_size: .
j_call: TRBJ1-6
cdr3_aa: CASSRGAEANSPLHF
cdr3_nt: TGTGCCAGCAGCCGCGGAGCGGAGGCTAATTCACCCCTCCACTTT

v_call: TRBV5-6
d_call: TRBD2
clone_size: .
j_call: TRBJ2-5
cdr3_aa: CASSTGLAGARGETQYF
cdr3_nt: TGTGCCAGCAGCACAGGACTAGCGGGGGCCCGGGGAGAGACCCAGTACTTC

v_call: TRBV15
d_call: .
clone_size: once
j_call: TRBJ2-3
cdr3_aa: CATSRERQSTDTQYF
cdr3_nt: TGTGCCACCAGCAGAGAGAGACAGTCCACAGATACGCAGTATTTT

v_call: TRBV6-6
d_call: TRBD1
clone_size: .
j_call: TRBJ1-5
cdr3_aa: CASRGDRVGANQPQHF
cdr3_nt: TGTGCCAGCCGCGGGGACAGGGTGGGGGCCAATCAGCCCCAGCATTTT

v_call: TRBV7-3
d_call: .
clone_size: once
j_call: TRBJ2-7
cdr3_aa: CASSQGPPGYEQYF
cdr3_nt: TGTGCCTCAAGTCAAGGGCCTCCCGGATACGAGCAGTACTTC

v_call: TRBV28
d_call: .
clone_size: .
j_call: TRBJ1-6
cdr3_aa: CASSYITGNSPLHF
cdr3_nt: TGTGCCAGCAGTTACATTACAGGGAATTCACCCCTCCACTTT

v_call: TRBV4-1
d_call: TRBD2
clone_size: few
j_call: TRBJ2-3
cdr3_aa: CASSLRGLADTDTQYF
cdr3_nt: TGCGCCAGCAGCCTTAGGGGACTAGCGGACACAGATACGCAGTATTTT

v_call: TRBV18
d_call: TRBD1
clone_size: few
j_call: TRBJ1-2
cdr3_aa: CASSPPPRQGAEGYTF
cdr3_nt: TGTGCCAGCTCACCACCGCCGCGTCAGGGGGCGGAGGGCTACACCTTC

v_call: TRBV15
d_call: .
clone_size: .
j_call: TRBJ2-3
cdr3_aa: CATSRDEPRPDTQYF
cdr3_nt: TGTGCCACCAGCAGAGACGAGCCGAGACCAGATACGCAGTATTTT

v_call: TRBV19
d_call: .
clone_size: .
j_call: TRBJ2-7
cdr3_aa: CASSANEVREQYF
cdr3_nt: TGTGCCAGTAGTGCCAACGAGGTGCGCGAGCAGTACTTC

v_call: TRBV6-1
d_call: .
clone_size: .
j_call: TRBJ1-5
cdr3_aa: CASSENRGNQPQHF
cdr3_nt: TGTGCCAGCAGTGAAAATAGGGGCAATCAGCCCCAGCATTTT

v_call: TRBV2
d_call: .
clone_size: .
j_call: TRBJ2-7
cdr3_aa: CASRMRGGRYEQYF
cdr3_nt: TGTGCCAGCAGGATGAGGGGAGGCCGTTACGAGCAGTACTTC

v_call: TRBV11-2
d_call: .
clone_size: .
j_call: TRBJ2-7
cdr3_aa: CASSSHGYEQYF
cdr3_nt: TGTGCCAGCAGCTCCCACGGCTACGAGCAGTACTTC

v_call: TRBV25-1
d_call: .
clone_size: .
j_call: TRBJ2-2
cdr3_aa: CASQGGVGGELFF
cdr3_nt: TGTGCCAGCCAGGGGGGGGTTGGCGGGGAGCTGTTTTTT

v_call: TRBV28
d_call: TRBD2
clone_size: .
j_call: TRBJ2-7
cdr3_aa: CASSSAGLAGSNYEQYF
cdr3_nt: TGTGCCAGCAGTTCGGCCGGACTAGCGGGGTCCAACTACGAGCAGTACTTC

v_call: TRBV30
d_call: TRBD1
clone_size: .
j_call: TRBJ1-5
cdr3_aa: CAWRDPTGGFQPQHF
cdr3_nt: TGTGCCTGGAGAGACCCAACAGGGGGCTTTCAGCCCCAGCATTTT

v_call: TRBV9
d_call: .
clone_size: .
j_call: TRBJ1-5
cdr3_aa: CASSVGPGTEGQPQHF
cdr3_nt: TGTGCCAGCAGCGTAGGCCCGGGGACCGAAGGTCAGCCCCAGCATTTT